A single sample is the source of the 25 T cell receptor beta chains below, sequenced in a study of lymphopenia after photon versus proton radiotherapy. TCRdb's copy holds only in-frame clones and misses some; the assay was immunoSEQ multiplex PCR. The sample has approximately 35,000 clones, roughly 90% seen once; the top ten hold less than 7%. The source material was peripheral blood, sampled from a patient treated with photon-based radiotherapy. These receptor sequences come from a woman aged 45-59 years with pancreatic cancer.

This clone has just a few counts. J is TRBJ1-5 and V is TRBV18, with a weak D call TRBD1 (5 bases). CDR1 and CDR2 from the germline V gene are KGHSH and LQKENI. V was clipped by 5 bases and J by 5 bases, with 13 bases between them. The CDR3 contains 14 residues. The CDR3 DNA is TGTGCCAGCTCATCCCGGGACTCCGATCAGCCCCAGCATTTT. This gives the protein CASSSRDSDQPQHF.

CDR3 sequence: CASSQVAGGYNEQFF. The CDR3 DNA is TGCGCCAGCAGCCAAGTAGCGGGAGGGTACAATGAGCAGTTCTTC. The chain employs TRBV4-1 and TRBJ2-1; 11 bases fit TRBD2. The CDR3 has 15 amino acids. The germline V gene encodes CDR1 MGHRA and CDR2 YSYEKL. V dropped 1 base and J dropped 4; count of bases not matched to a gene: 0.

V and J are TRBV19 and TRBJ1-2; D unresolved. The ends were cut back, 6 bases at V and 4 bases at J, with 12 bases in the middle. The length of the CDR3 is 13 residues. Looked up from germline, CDR1 is LNHDA and CDR2 is SQIVND (reference sequence). CDR3: CASRPVAGYGYTF. CDR3 in DNA: TGTGCCAGTAGGCCAGTGGCGGGCTATGGCTACACCTTC.

J is TRBJ2-7 and V is TRBV23-1; perhaps TRBD1 as D (6 bases). TRBV23-1 is flagged as an ORF with uncertain function. This CDR3 contains 13 residues. Trimming took off 7 bases at V and 3 bases at J, with 13 bases between the two ends. The CDR3 is CASTQTGYYEQYF. For the CDR3, the DNA is TGCGCCAGCACCCAGACAGGTTACTACGAGCAGTACTTC.

The chain uses TRBV6-1 and TRBJ2-4, with D possibly being TRBD2 (6 bases). The V and J ends lost 6 bases and 0 bases respectively, with 9 bases between them. The CDR3 extends over 14 amino acids. The germline CDR1 and CDR2 sequences are MNHNS and SASEGT. The CDR3 region has the DNA TGTGCCAGCAGCCAGGGACTAGCCAAAAACATTCAGTACTTC. It yields the protein CASSQGLAKNIQYF.

CDR3 amino acids: CASSIVLADTQYF. The CDR3 region has the DNA TGTGCCAGTAGTATAGTATTAGCAGATACGCAGTATTTT. The V and J genes are TRBV19 and TRBJ2-3, with D hard to call. The CDR3 has 13 amino acids. V lost 1 base to trimming and J lost 4 bases, with 6 bases between them. Per the germline V gene, CDR1 is LNHDA and CDR2 is SQIVND (reference sequence).

The chain joins TRBV28 to TRBJ1-2, with 8 bases that match TRBD1. V dropped 6 bases and J dropped 6; count of bases not matched to a gene: 3. The CDR3 extends over 12 amino acids. CDR1 MDHEN and CDR2 SYDVKM come from the germline V gene. CDR3 in DNA: TGTGCCAGCAGGGACAGGGCGGATGGCTACACCTTC. Residues: CASRDRADGYTF.

The chain carries TRBV28 and TRBJ2-7, with 8 nucleotides matching TRBD1. The V gene end was trimmed by 6 bases and the J gene end by 2 bases; junction bases not matched to a gene: 3. Germline loops: CDR1 MDHEN, CDR2 SYDVKM. The CDR3 has 13 amino acids. The CDR3 is CASSRGPTYEQYF. DNA of the CDR3: TGTGCCAGCAGCAGGGGGCCTACCTACGAGCAGTACTTC.

The V gene is TRBV5-5, the J gene TRBJ2-3; D may be TRBD2 (6 bases). The CDR3 is made up of 15 amino acids. Germline CDR1 reads SGHKS; CDR2 reads YYEKEE (reference sequence). V lost 5 bases to trimming and J lost 4 bases, with 17 bases between them. CDR3 sequence: CASSAGTEVSDTQYF. CDR3 sequence (DNA): TGTGCCAGCAGTGCCGGGACTGAGGTATCAGATACGCAGTATTTT.

This chain uses TRBV6-1 with TRBJ2-7; 7 positions match TRBD2. The length of the CDR3 is 16 residues. V trimming: 2 bases; J trimming: 1 base; junction bases outside the gene matches: 8. From germline, CDR1 is MNHNS and CDR2 SASEGT. CDR3: CASSEMPPGGSYEQYF. The CDR3, as DNA: TGTGCCAGCAGTGAAATGCCGCCGGGGGGTTCCTACGAGCAGTACTTC.

This chain connects TRBV4-1 to TRBJ2-5, with D maybe TRBD2 (5 bases). V lost 0 bases and J lost 1, with 12 bases in between. Per the germline V gene, CDR1 is MGHRA and CDR2 is YSYEKL. The CDR3 is 16 residues long. The CDR3 DNA sequence: TGCGCCAGCAGCCAAGAGGCGGGCTCCGTCCAAGAGACCCAGTACTTC. Translation gives CASSQEAGSVQETQYF.

The chain carries TRBV5-1 and TRBJ2-1; D may be TRBD2 (5 bases). Germline CDR1 SGHRS, CDR2 YFSETQ. The CDR3 contains 15 residues. V gave up 1 base and J gave up 1 base, with 9 bases separating them. The CDR3 here is CASSLLTGSYNEQFF. The CDR3 DNA reads TGCGCCAGCAGCTTGTTAACGGGGTCCTACAATGAGCAGTTCTTC. Using reference TRBV5-1 and TRBJ2-1 for the parts outside the CDR3, the full variable domain is KAGVTQTPRYLIKTRGQQVTLSCSPISGHRSVSWYQQTPGQGLQFLFEYFSETQRNKGNFPGRFSGRQFSNSRSEMNVSTLELGDSALYLCASSLLTGSYNEQFFGPGTRLTVL.

The rearrangement links TRBV5-5 to TRBJ2-7, with D unclear. The germline CDR1 and CDR2 sequences are SGHKS and YYEKEE (reference sequence). The CDR3 runs to 15 residues. The V end lost 2 bases, the J end lost 0 bases, and 12 bases lay between the germline ends. DNA for the CDR3: TGTGCCAGCAGCTTAGACGGCATAACCTCCTACGAGCAGTACTTC. Encoded protein: CASSLDGITSYEQYF.

V is TRBV6-1 and J is TRBJ1-2; D is uncertain. Trimming took off 1 base at V and 6 bases at J, with 9 bases between the two ends. The CDR3 has 13 amino acids. Germline loops: CDR1 MNHNS, CDR2 SASEGT. The CDR3 DNA sequence: TGTGCCAGCAGTGAAGTGGCCGGGAATGGCTACACCTTC. It codes for CASSEVAGNGYTF.

V usage is TRBV30 and J usage is TRBJ2-7, with a possible D match to TRBD2 (6 bases). The ends were cut back, 7 bases at V and 1 base at J, with 14 bases in the middle. This CDR3 is 13 amino acids long. Germline CDR1 reads GTSNPN; CDR2 reads SVGIG (reference sequence). The CDR3 here is CASRLGGSYEQYF. The DNA of the CDR3 is TGTGCCTCCCGCCTGGGGGGATCCTACGAGCAGTACTTC. Filled out from reference TRBV30 and TRBJ2-7, the complete variable domain reads SQTIHQWPATLVQPVGSPLSLECTVEGTSNPNLYWYRQAAGRGLQLLFYSVGIGQISSEVPQNLSASRPQDRQFILSSKKLLLSDSGFYLCASRLGGSYEQYFGPGTRLTVT.

This chain links TRBV7-2 with TRBJ2-1; D not resolved. The CDR3 runs to 13 residues. V shed 2 bases and J shed 10 bases, with 12 bases lying between them. Germline-derived CDR1 and CDR2 are SGHTA and FQGNSA. The CDR3 nucleotides read TGTGCCAGCAGCTTACGGGTAGAACGCGAGCAGTTCTTC. Protein: CASSLRVEREQFF.

The CDR3 reads CASSLVGQNMNTEAFF. CDR3 DNA sequence: TGTGCCAGCAGCTTAGTGGGACAGAACATGAACACTGAAGCTTTCTTT. The V and J genes are TRBV7-2 and TRBJ1-1; 7 bases align to TRBD1. The trim removed 1 base at V and 0 bases at J, leaving 5 bases unmatched. Germline V lookup: CDR1 SGHTA, CDR2 FQGNSA. The CDR3 has 16 amino acids.

This chain connects TRBV15 to TRBJ1-5, with D perhaps matching TRBD1 (6 bases). The CDR3 runs 16 residues. Trimming removed 3 bases at V and 7 bases at J, with 19 bases between. Germline CDR1 and CDR2: LNHNV and YYDKDF (reference sequence). CDR3 nucleotides: TGTGCCACCAGCAGGGGGGGAACAGGGTCGGACCAGCCCCAGCATTTT. Amino acids: CATSRGGTGSDQPQHF.

The chain employs TRBV28 and TRBJ2-2, with D perhaps matching TRBD1 or TRBD2 (5 bases each). V was pared by 4 bases and J by 5 bases, with 14 bases between. The CDR3 length is 15 residues. Per germline, CDR1 MDHEN and CDR2 SYDVKM. This CDR3 reads CASSSPGGGTGELFF. The CDR3 bases are TGTGCCAGCAGTTCTCCCGGTGGGGGAACCGGGGAGCTGTTTTTT.

This chain connects TRBV4-3 to TRBJ2-3; D possibly uses TRBD1 or TRBD2 (5 bases each). Trimming took off 8 bases at V and 5 bases at J, with 23 bases between the two ends. Germline values: CDR1 LGHNA, CDR2 YSLEER. The CDR3 totals 16 residues. CDR3 residues: CASSPAFGGGGDTQYF. For the CDR3, the DNA is TGCGCCAGCTCCCCTGCCTTTGGCGGTGGGGGAGATACGCAGTATTTT.

The chain is built from TRBV27 and TRBJ1-6; 7 bases match TRBD1. CDR3 size: 14 residues. Germline-derived CDR1 and CDR2 are MNHEY and SMNVEV (reference sequence). J lost 6 bases, V lost 7 bases, and 6 bases had no gene match. CDR3 protein: CASTWDSPNSPLHF. The CDR3 nucleotides are TGTGCCAGCACCTGGGACAGCCCTAATTCACCCCTCCACTTT.

This chain connects TRBV30 to TRBJ1-5; TRBD1 might be the D (5 bases). The CDR3 sequence is 13 residues long. Trimming left V 1 base short and J 7 bases short, with 11 bases between. Germline CDR1 reads GTSNPN; CDR2 reads SVGIG (reference sequence). In DNA, the CDR3 is TGTGCCTGGAGTGGTCTGAGGGGACAGCCCCAGCATTTT. Protein product: CAWSGLRGQPQHF. Combining the CDR3 with reference TRBV30 and TRBJ1-5 gives the whole variable domain SQTIHQWPATLVQPVGSPLSLECTVEGTSNPNLYWYRQAAGRGLQLLFYSVGIGQISSEVPQNLSASRPQDRQFILSSKKLLLSDSGFYLCAWSGLRGQPQHFGDGTRLSIL.

The chain uses TRBV30 and TRBJ2-3; TRBD1 might be the D (7 bases). The germline CDR1 and CDR2 sequences are GTSNPN and SVGIG (reference sequence). This CDR3 is 11 amino acids long. Trimming removed 4 bases from V and 9 bases from J, with 11 bases in between. In nucleotides, the CDR3 is TGTGCCTGGACCAGGGGGGAGACGCAGTATTTT. Its translation: CAWTRGETQYF.

This chain connects TRBV7-9 to TRBJ2-1; the D gene is possibly TRBD2 (6 bases). This CDR3 is built from 17 residues. Trimming stripped 4 bases from V and 5 bases from J, with 21 bases between. The germline CDR1 and CDR2 sequences are SEHNR and FQNEAQ (reference sequence). CDR3 sequence: CASSSAPGGEGDNEQFF. The CDR3 DNA reads as TGTGCCAGCAGCTCTGCACCCGGGGGAGAGGGCGACAATGAGCAGTTCTTC.

Here the CDR3 reads CASSGGTGTYEQYF. CDR3 DNA sequence: TGTGCCAGCAGCGGAGGGACAGGCACCTACGAGCAGTACTTC. The chain combines TRBV9 with TRBJ2-7, with 8 positions matching TRBD1. Germline CDR1 is SGDLS and CDR2 is YYNGEE. V was clipped by 3 bases and J by 2 bases; unmatched bases: 4. The CDR3 covers 14 residues.